Listed here is a single T cell receptor (beta chain). The target antigen is unknown. Repertoires were generated with immunoSEQ multiplex PCR, while TCRdb's copy carries only in-frame clones and drops some. The sample contains under 140,000 clones, around nine tenths of which appear only once. The sample is drawn from a study of T cell responses to AZD1222 COVID-19 vaccine. The study's findings and limits: White British ancestry dominated among donors, who included more females, and clonal diversity was possibly underestimated. Spike-specific TCR breadth and depth went up after people got two AZD1222 doses.

The sequencing here drew on peripheral blood, taken on day 0 of AZD1222 vaccination. This TCR was recovered from an adult in good health.

The CDR3 reads CASSQELRGGNSPLHF. DNA for the CDR3: TGTGCCAGCAGCCAAGAACTCAGGGGAGGCAATTCACCCCTCCACTTT. This chain uses TRBV14 with TRBJ1-6; D may be TRBD1 (6 bases). Germline values: CDR1 SGHDN, CDR2 FVKESK. V lost 0 bases and J lost 7, with 13 bases in between. The length of the CDR3 is 16 residues.